A selection of T cell receptor beta chains follows, all from one sample in a study of T-cell reconstitution after alpha-beta-depleted transplantation in children. Each CDR3 protein is one row after TCRdb ran MiXCR on the PCR reads. Among approximately 630,000 distinct CDR3 sequences, roughly 13% were seen once, and the ten largest hold 0.79%. Material: PBMCs, obtained before TCRalphabeta/CD19-depleted stem cell transplant. Receptor source: a girl aged 2-9 years with congenital amegakaryocytic thrombocytopenia, due to receive a stem cell transplant. CDR3s include the opening cysteine and the closing phenylalanine or tryptophan. A D gene is named only where the DNA matches it firmly. Clone size appears in some rows only: once, few, many, or a class for an expanded clone.

clone size: .
D gene: .
J gene: TRBJ2-5
V gene: TRBV29-1
CDR3 length: 13
CDR3 protein: CSVESAREETQYF
CDR3 DNA: TGCAGCGTTGAGTCGGCCAGAGAAGAGACCCAGTACTTC

clone size: few
D gene: .
J gene: TRBJ2-3
V gene: TRBV5-1
CDR3 length: 14
CDR3 protein: CASSLSQQSDTQYF
CDR3 DNA: TGCGCCAGCAGCTTGTCGCAGCAGTCAGATACGCAGTATTTT

clone size: .
D gene: .
J gene: TRBJ2-3
V gene: TRBV20-1
CDR3 length: 14
CDR3 protein: CSAVSGWIGDTQYF
CDR3 DNA: TGCAGTGCTGTAAGCGGCTGGATCGGGGATACGCAGTATTTT

clone size: .
D gene: .
J gene: TRBJ2-1
V gene: TRBV5-6
CDR3 length: 16
CDR3 protein: CASSLDTGVFYNEQFF
CDR3 DNA: TGTGCCAGCAGCTTGGATACGGGAGTGTTCTACAATGAGCAGTTCTTC

clone size: many
D gene: .
J gene: TRBJ2-1
V gene: TRBV13
CDR3 length: 11
CDR3 protein: CASTLGVEQFF
CDR3 DNA: TGTGCCAGCACCCTCGGGGTTGAGCAGTTCTTC

clone size: .
D gene: .
J gene: TRBJ2-1
V gene: TRBV20-1
CDR3 length: 11
CDR3 protein: CSGRENNEQFF
CDR3 DNA: TGCAGTGGACGGGAAAACAATGAGCAGTTCTTC

clone size: few
D gene: .
J gene: TRBJ1-2
V gene: TRBV6-1
CDR3 length: 13
CDR3 protein: CASSDERWDTYTF
CDR3 DNA: TGTGCCAGCAGTGACGAAAGGTGGGACACCTACACCTTC

clone size: many
D gene: .
J gene: TRBJ1-1
V gene: TRBV12-3/TRBV12-4
CDR3 length: 13
CDR3 protein: CASSFEWNTEAFF
CDR3 DNA: TGTGCCAGCAGTTTCGAATGGAACACTGAAGCTTTCTTT

clone size: many
D gene: .
J gene: TRBJ2-1
V gene: TRBV4-2
CDR3 length: 16
CDR3 protein: CASSQATSSSYNEQFF
CDR3 DNA: TGTGCCAGCAGCCAAGCGACTAGTAGCTCCTACAATGAGCAGTTCTTC

clone size: .
D gene: .
J gene: TRBJ2-7
V gene: TRBV4-1
CDR3 length: 17
CDR3 protein: CASSKTSVSPKTYEQYF
CDR3 DNA: TGCGCCAGCAGCAAAACTAGTGTTTCACCGAAAACCTACGAGCAGTACTTC

clone size: few
D gene: .
J gene: TRBJ2-7
V gene: TRBV25-1
CDR3 length: 14
CDR3 protein: CASSGYAGSYEQYF
CDR3 DNA: TGTGCCAGCAGTGGTTATGCCGGGAGCTACGAGCAGTACTTC

clone size: .
D gene: TRBD2
J gene: TRBJ2-7
V gene: TRBV10-3
CDR3 length: 18
CDR3 protein: CAISDFYESSGRSYEQYF
CDR3 DNA: TGTGCCATCAGTGATTTTTACGAAAGTAGCGGGAGGTCCTACGAGCAGTACTTC

clone size: .
D gene: TRBD2
J gene: TRBJ2-2
V gene: TRBV7-7
CDR3 length: 17
CDR3 protein: CASSVGTSGSSTGELFF
CDR3 DNA: TGTGCCAGCAGCGTCGGGACTAGCGGGAGTAGCACCGGGGAGCTGTTTTTT

clone size: many
D gene: .
J gene: TRBJ2-3
V gene: TRBV12-3/TRBV12-4
CDR3 length: 12
CDR3 protein: CASSLRVDTQYF
CDR3 DNA: TGTGCCAGCAGTTTACGCGTAGATACGCAGTATTTT

clone size: few
D gene: TRBD2
J gene: TRBJ2-5
V gene: TRBV12-3/TRBV12-4
CDR3 length: 13
CDR3 protein: CASTSGLEETQYF
CDR3 DNA: TGTGCCAGCACCTCGGGACTAGAAGAGACCCAGTACTTC

clone size: .
D gene: TRBD1
J gene: TRBJ1-2
V gene: TRBV27
CDR3 length: 18
CDR3 protein: CASSFGPPPSGTGYGYTF
CDR3 DNA: TGTGCCAGCAGTTTCGGTCCTCCTCCCTCCGGGACAGGTTATGGCTACACCTTC

clone size: many
D gene: .
J gene: TRBJ2-4
V gene: TRBV20-1
CDR3 length: 13
CDR3 protein: CSATYPQQNIQYF
CDR3 DNA: TGCAGTGCTACCTATCCCCAGCAAAACATTCAGTACTTC

clone size: .
D gene: TRBD1
J gene: TRBJ1-5
V gene: TRBV12-3/TRBV12-4
CDR3 length: 14
CDR3 protein: CASSRQGGAQPQHF
CDR3 DNA: TGTGCCAGCAGTCGACAGGGTGGCGCTCAGCCCCAGCATTTT